The 27 T cell receptor beta chains below all came from one sample that was sequenced in a study of blood T cell repertoires in COVID-19. Generated by immunoSEQ multiplex PCR, the TCRdb table keeps only in-frame clones and is missing some. The profile covers tens of thousands of clones, with 82% appearing a single time and approximately 20% taken by the ten largest. The specimen sequenced was peripheral blood. The receptors come from a woman in her sixties or seventies with acute or convalescent COVID-19.

This sequence joins TRBV2 and TRBJ2-5; 7 positions match TRBD2. Per germline, CDR1 SNHLY and CDR2 FYNNEI. This CDR3 spans 16 amino acids. V lost 7 bases, J lost 0 bases, and 11 bases stayed unmatched. The CDR3 loop is CASKLVRAGNQETQYF. The CDR3 coding sequence is TGTGCCAGCAAACTGGTCCGAGCGGGAAACCAAGAGACCCAGTACTTC.

The rearrangement uses TRBV5-6 and TRBJ1-2, with D perhaps matching TRBD1 (5 bases). Germline CDR1 is SGHDT and CDR2 is YYEEEE. The V end lost 1 base, the J end lost 4 bases, and 14 bases lay between the germline ends. The CDR3 covers 15 residues. CDR3 amino acids: CASSLTLAQGYGYTF. CDR3 bases: TGTGCCAGCAGCTTGACCCTCGCTCAGGGCTATGGCTACACCTTC.

This clone was detected a few times. This same CDR3 is encoded by further DNA sequences in the sample. The V and J genes are TRBV7-2 and TRBJ1-4; TRBD1 matches at 7 bases. The trim removed 5 bases at V and 7 bases at J, leaving 4 bases unmatched. Germline CDR1 reads SGHTA; CDR2 reads FQGNSA. The CDR3 runs to 13 residues. The CDR3 protein is CASSADRAEKLFF. The CDR3, as DNA: TGTGCCAGCAGCGCCGACAGGGCTGAAAAACTGTTTTTT.

This chain uses TRBV19 with TRBJ2-1; 7 bases map to TRBD2. V dropped 5 bases and J dropped 5; count of bases not matched to a gene: 15. The CDR3 contains 17 residues. CDR1 is LNHDA and CDR2 is SQIVND in the germline V gene (reference sequence). The CDR3 nucleotides read TGTGCCAGTAGTCTCCCCCTGGGAGCGGGGAATAACAATGAGCAGTTCTTC. Translated, it gives CASSLPLGAGNNNEQFF.

V and J are TRBV2 and TRBJ1-5; no definite D call. The CDR3 is 14 amino acids. V was cut by 2 bases and J by 3 bases, with 8 bases left in between. The germline V gene has CDR1 SNHLY and CDR2 FYNNEI. The CDR3 spells CASSEHSTNQPQHF. The CDR3 DNA sequence: TGTGCCAGCAGTGAACACAGCACCAATCAGCCCCAGCATTTT.

This CDR3 reads CASSPDSNEKLFF. The CDR3 DNA is TGTGCCAGCTCACCCGACAGTAATGAAAAACTGTTTTTT. J is TRBJ1-4 and V is TRBV18; possible D gene TRBD1, 5 bases. Germline V CDR1 and CDR2: KGHSH, LQKENI. The CDR3 runs to 13 residues. With 3 bases removed from V and 4 bases from J, the gap between germline ends came to 6 bases.

V and J are TRBV21-1 and TRBJ1-5; no check of the table's D call, TRBD1, against the DNA was made. TRBV21-1 is listed as a pseudogene. CDR3 size: 16 residues. This CDR3 is CASSYGGRNSNQPQHF. The CDR3 DNA sequence: TGTGCCAGCAGCTATGGGGGCAGGAATAGCAATCAGCCCCAGCATTTT.

This clone was recorded only once. The chain joins TRBV6-6 to TRBJ2-7, with D maybe TRBD2 (6 bases). CDR3 length equals 14 residues. In germline, CDR1 is MNHNY, CDR2 SVGAGI (reference sequence). Trimming left V 5 bases short and J 5 bases short, with 16 bases between. The CDR3 protein is CASSRAEGGDEQYF. CDR3 DNA: TGTGCCAGCAGTCGGGCGGAGGGCGGCGACGAGCAGTACTTC.

This clone was observed a handful of times. The chain links TRBV7-2 to TRBJ1-1; D perhaps matches TRBD1 (6 bases). V shed 5 bases and J shed 5 bases, with 15 bases lying between them. Germline V gene sequence: CDR1 SGHTA, CDR2 FQGNSA. This CDR3 spans 14 amino acids. CDR3 in DNA: TGTGCCAGCAGCCTAGGGGGGGGCTGGACTGAAGCTTTCTTT. Amino acid sequence: CASSLGGGWTEAFF.

The chain couples TRBV6-5 to TRBJ1-5; D is unresolved. The CDR3 spans 13 residues. V was shortened by 8 bases and J by 5 bases, with 13 bases between the two germline ends. The germline V gene encodes CDR1 MNHEY and CDR2 SVGAGI. DNA for the CDR3: TGTGCCAGCGGAGGAGACAATTATCAGCCCCAGCATTTT. This codes for CASGGDNYQPQHF.

This clone occurred once. The J gene is TRBJ2-7, the V gene TRBV30; TRBD1 might be the D (6 bases). Trimming left V 3 bases short and J 1 base short, with 10 bases between. Germline values: CDR1 GTSNPN, CDR2 SVGIG (reference sequence). The CDR3 length is 13 residues. Here the CDR3 reads CAWSPGQSYEQYF. The CDR3 bases are TGTGCCTGGAGCCCTGGACAGTCCTACGAGCAGTACTTC.

The rearrangement uses TRBV19 and TRBJ2-3, with D possibly being TRBD1 (5 bases). V lost 1 base and J 3 bases, leaving 11 bases between the germline ends. CDR1 and CDR2 (germline): LNHDA, SQIVND (reference sequence). CDR3 length: 15 amino acids. CDR3 protein: CASSIGGRATDTQYF. DNA for the CDR3: TGTGCCAGTAGTATAGGCGGCAGGGCAACAGATACGCAGTATTTT.

V usage is TRBV5-1 and J usage is TRBJ2-3; D possibly corresponds to TRBD1 (5 bases). This CDR3 is built from 15 residues. V lost 3 bases, J lost 0 bases, and 11 bases lay in between. Germline V gene sequence: CDR1 SGHRS, CDR2 YFSETQ. The CDR3 bases are TGCGCCAGCAGCTCCAGGGAACCAAGCACAGATACGCAGTATTTT. It yields the protein CASSSREPSTDTQYF.

The J gene is TRBJ1-1, the V gene TRBV29-1; a weak D match, TRBD1 (5 bases). The CDR3 is 12 residues long. Germline CDR1 and CDR2: SQVTM and ANQGSEA. V was pared by 4 bases and J by 4 bases, with 10 bases between. This CDR3 is CSVVPGFTEAFF. In DNA form, the CDR3 reads TGCAGCGTTGTCCCAGGGTTCACTGAAGCTTTCTTT.

V and J are TRBV5-4 and TRBJ1-1, with D perhaps matching TRBD1 (6 bases). The V end was cut by 4 bases, the J end by 5 bases, with 18 bases between. This CDR3 comprises 15 residues. Germline CDR1 is SGHNT and CDR2 is YYREEE (reference sequence). CDR3 region: CASSPGQTMGTEAFF. DNA for the CDR3: TGTGCCAGCAGCCCCGGACAGACAATGGGGACTGAAGCTTTCTTT.

Only a few counts were recorded for this clone. This sequence joins TRBV5-6 and TRBJ1-2; TRBD1 aligns across 10 bases. V shed 4 bases and J 6 bases; nucleotides not matched to a gene: 12. This CDR3 has 16 amino acids. Germline V gene data show CDR1 as SGHDT and CDR2 as YYEEEE. The CDR3 is CASSVLRDRGTDGYTF. The CDR3 DNA reads as TGTGCCAGCAGCGTTCTCCGGGACAGGGGCACCGATGGCTACACCTTC. Full variable domain (missing parts from reference TRBV5-6 and TRBJ1-2): DAGVTQSPTHLIKTRGQQVTLRCSPKSGHDTVSWYQQALGQGPQFIFQYYEEEERQRGNFPDRFSGHQFPNYSSELNVNALLLGDSALYLCASSVLRDRGTDGYTFGSGTRLTVV.

This clone was detected a few times. V and J are TRBV9 and TRBJ2-2; D unclear. CDR3 length: 13 residues. The germline gives CDR1 SGDLS, CDR2 YYNGEE. Deletions cut 2 bases from V and 3 bases from J, with 5 bases between. CDR3 in amino acids: CASSVRDTGELFF. CDR3 nucleotide sequence: TGTGCCAGCAGCGTCCGGGACACCGGGGAGCTGTTTTTT.

This clone was seen only once. CDR3 DNA sequence: TGTGCCAGCAGCATGGGGGGGGATGGCTACACCTTC. It codes for CASSMGGDGYTF. This chain links TRBV2 with TRBJ1-2, with D possibly matching TRBD1 (5 bases). Trimming left V 6 bases short and J 6 bases short, with 11 bases between. The CDR3 runs 12 residues. Germline lookup yields CDR1 SNHLY and CDR2 FYNNEI.

The genes are TRBV14 and TRBJ2-2, with D possibly TRBD1 on 6 matching bases. CDR1 and CDR2 from the germline V gene are SGHDN and FVKESK. The V end lost 4 bases, the J end lost 4 bases, and 16 bases lay between the germline ends. This CDR3 comprises 16 residues. CDR3 in DNA: TGTGCCAGCAGCCTGGGGGTACAGGGAAGCACCGGGGAGCTGTTTTTT. Amino acids: CASSLGVQGSTGELFF.

V usage is TRBV29-1 and J usage is TRBJ2-3; 9 bases line up with TRBD2. CDR3 length equals 15 residues. Germline V gives CDR1 SQVTM, CDR2 ANQGSEA. Trimming cost V 4 bases and J 4 bases; bases outside gene matches: 9. This chain's CDR3 is CSVGAAGLASDTQYF. The CDR3 DNA is TGCAGCGTTGGTGCTGCGGGACTAGCATCAGATACGCAGTATTTT.

The gene calls are TRBV2 and TRBJ1-5; 9 positions agree with TRBD1. This CDR3 has 15 amino acids. J lost 1 base, V lost 8 bases, and 6 bases had no gene match. Per the germline V gene, CDR1 is SNHLY and CDR2 is FYNNEI. As DNA, the CDR3 is TGTGCCAGCCACCAAGACAGGGGGAGCAATCAGCCCCAGCATTTT. This codes for CASHQDRGSNQPQHF.

This chain connects TRBV18 to TRBJ1-5; D call uncertain. The CDR3 is 13 amino acids. Germline V CDR1 and CDR2: KGHSH, LQKENI. Trimming took off 4 bases at V and 9 bases at J, with 13 bases between the two ends. DNA of the CDR3: TGTGCCAGCTCACTTTCGGAGGGAGGGCCCCAGCATTTT. Translated, it gives CASSLSEGGPQHF. Supplemented by reference TRBV18 and TRBJ1-5, the full variable domain reads NAGVMQNPRHLVRRRGQEARLRCSPMKGHSHVYWYRQLPEEGLKFMVYLQKENIIDESGMPKERFSAEFPKEGPSILRIQQVVRGDSAAYFCASSLSEGGPQHFGDGTRLSIL.

The chain recombines TRBV27 with TRBJ1-5, with 7 bases identical to TRBD1. This CDR3 has 15 amino acids. J lost 1 base, V lost 5 bases, and 5 bases had no gene match. Germline V gives CDR1 MNHEY, CDR2 SMNVEV (reference sequence). CDR3 sequence reads: CASSPNRGSNQPQHF. The CDR3 DNA reads TGTGCCAGCAGTCCGAACAGGGGAAGCAATCAGCCCCAGCATTTT.

This chain connects TRBV27 to TRBJ1-1; D not certain. The germline gives CDR1 MNHEY, CDR2 SMNVEV (reference sequence). Trimming shortened V by 4 bases and J by 1 base, and 10 bases separated the two germline ends. CDR3 size: 14 residues. The CDR3 is CASSSGNRNTEAFF. The CDR3 DNA follows: TGTGCCAGCAGTTCGGGGAATAGGAACACTGAAGCTTTCTTT.

This clone was seen a handful of times. As DNA, the CDR3 is TGCGCCAGCAGCTTGGCCCGGGACAGGGGCACTGAAGCTTTCTTT. Translation: CASSLARDRGTEAFF. The chain carries TRBV5-1 and TRBJ1-1; 10 bases align to TRBD1. From germline, CDR1 is SGHRS and CDR2 YFSETQ. This CDR3 region has 15 residues. After removal of 0 bases from V and 4 bases from J, the junction contained 3 bases not matched to a gene.

The V gene is TRBV5-1, the J gene TRBJ1-2; no clear D. The V end was cut by 0 bases, the J end by 6 bases, with 9 bases between. Germline V gene lookup returns CDR1 SGHRS and CDR2 YFSETQ. This CDR3 comprises 13 residues. The CDR3 reads CASSLGHPDGYTF. In DNA form, the CDR3 reads TGCGCCAGCAGCTTGGGGCATCCTGATGGCTACACCTTC.

This chain uses TRBV3-1 (or the pseudogene TRBV3-2) with TRBJ1-1, with D unclear. This CDR3 comprises 13 residues. Germline V gene lookup returns CDR1 LGHDT and CDR2 YNNKEL (reference sequence). Between the trimmed V and J ends, which lost 0 bases and 6 bases, there was a span of 8 bases. CDR3 DNA sequence: TGTGCCAGCAGCCAAGACTCGAGGCCTGAAGCTTTCTTT. This gives the protein CASSQDSRPEAFF.